A selection of T cell receptor beta chains follows, all from one sample in a study of cytomegalovirus exposure and HLA in healthy donors. Only in-frame clones appear in the TCRdb table, and some are missing; sequencing was by immunoSEQ multiplex PCR. The data show around 190,000 clones, more than 85% seen once. The sequencing sample was made of PBMCs. The origin of the receptors is a woman younger than 30 in good health and CMV-seronegative. Both conserved end residues are part of each CDR3. D genes are given only for firm matches. Rows give clone size only sometimes, using once, few, many, or a class for an expanded clone.

size: NA
V: TRBV11-2
D: NA
J: TRBJ2-7
DNA: TGTGCCAGCAGCCTTAACAGGGGGGGCAACGAGCAGTACTTC
CDR3: CASSLNRGGNEQYF

size: NA
V: TRBV19
D: NA
J: TRBJ1-1
DNA: TGTGCCAGTAGTTCCCCGGGACATTTGAACACTGAAGCTTTCTTT
CDR3: CASSSPGHLNTEAFF

size: NA
V: TRBV30
D: TRBD1
J: TRBJ2-1
DNA: TGTGCCTGGAGTAACGACAGGGAATACAATGAGCAGTTCTTC
CDR3: CAWSNDREYNEQFF

size: NA
V: TRBV21-1
D: NA
J: TRBJ1-5
DNA: TGTGCCACCTCTAGACAGAGCAATCAGCCCCAGCATTTT
CDR3: CATSRQSNQPQHF

size: NA
V: TRBV2
D: NA
J: TRBJ1-3
DNA: TGTGCCAACAGTTCGACTCCCGTTGGCGCGTCTGGAAACACCATATATTTT
CDR3: CANSSTPVGASGNTIYF

size: NA
V: TRBV19
D: TRBD1
J: TRBJ1-5
DNA: TGTGCCAGTACCTTAGGAGGGGGCGACGGTCAGCCCCAGCATTTT
CDR3: CASTLGGGDGQPQHF

size: NA
V: TRBV19
D: TRBD2
J: TRBJ2-3
DNA: TGTGCCAGTAGTATCCTGGGTAGCGGGTCGTCCACAGATACGCAGTATTTT
CDR3: CASSILGSGSSTDTQYF

size: NA
V: TRBV7-9
D: TRBD1
J: TRBJ2-1
DNA: TGTGCCAGCAGCTCTCGACAGGGGGCGCGGTACAATGAGCAGTTCTTC
CDR3: CASSSRQGARYNEQFF

size: once
V: TRBV7-9
D: TRBD2
J: TRBJ2-7
DNA: TGTGCCAGCAGCTTCAGGCCCGGACTAGCGGGAGACGAGCAGTACTTC
CDR3: CASSFRPGLAGDEQYF

size: NA
V: TRBV4-1
D: TRBD2
J: TRBJ2-7
DNA: TGCGCCAGCAGCCAAGTTCAATCTAGCGGGAGGCACGAGCAGTACTTC
CDR3: CASSQVQSSGRHEQYF

size: few
V: TRBV4-3
D: NA
J: TRBJ1-5
DNA: TGCGCCAGCAGCCAAGGGACAGCCAATCAGCCCCAGCATTTT
CDR3: CASSQGTANQPQHF

size: NA
V: TRBV4-1
D: TRBD1
J: TRBJ1-5
DNA: TGCGCCAGCAGCCAAGGCCCCGGGACAGGGGTTCGTCAGCCCCAGCATTTT
CDR3: CASSQGPGTGVRQPQHF

size: NA
V: TRBV9
D: TRBD1
J: TRBJ2-7
DNA: TGTGCCAGCAGCCCAGGGGGGACAGGGACCTACGAGCAGTACTTC
CDR3: CASSPGGTGTYEQYF

size: NA
V: TRBV4-2
D: TRBD2
J: TRBJ2-1
DNA: TGTGCCAGCAGCCTATCCACCTTAGCGGGGGGGCTCTACAATGAGCAGTTCTTC
CDR3: CASSLSTLAGGLYNEQFF

size: once
V: TRBV6-1
D: TRBD1
J: TRBJ1-4
DNA: TGTGCCAGCAGCCTGGGACAGGGAGAACCGAAAAAACTGTTTTTT
CDR3: CASSLGQGEPKKLFF

size: NA
V: TRBV5-6
D: NA
J: TRBJ1-5
DNA: TGTGCCAGCAGCCTCGACAGTAGCAATCAGCCCCAGCATTTT
CDR3: CASSLDSSNQPQHF

size: once
V: TRBV18
D: TRBD1
J: TRBJ2-4
DNA: TGTGCCAGCTCACCACAGGACAGGCTATCTCTTAGTTGGAACATTCAGTACTTC
CDR3: CASSPQDRLSLSWNIQYF

size: NA
V: TRBV27
D: TRBD1
J: TRBJ1-1
DNA: TGTGCCAGCAGTCTCCGGACAGGGGTCACTGAAGCTTTCTTT
CDR3: CASSLRTGVTEAFF

size: NA
V: TRBV12-5
D: TRBD1
J: TRBJ1-5
DNA: TGTGCTAGTGGTTTGGTACAGTGGGCAGGGGGCTATCAGCCCCAGCATTTT
CDR3: CASGLVQWAGGYQPQHF

size: NA
V: TRBV27
D: NA
J: TRBJ2-3
DNA: TGTGCCAGCAGTTTATCTAGCCTAGATACGCAGTATTTT
CDR3: CASSLSSLDTQYF

size: NA
V: TRBV6-6
D: TRBD2
J: TRBJ2-7
DNA: TGTGCCAGCTGCGGGACTAGCGGGACCTACGAGCAGTACTTC
CDR3: CASCGTSGTYEQYF

size: NA
V: TRBV5-6
D: NA
J: TRBJ2-1
DNA: TGTGCCAGCAGCTTGGACGGGAGATCCTACAATGAGCAGTTCTTC
CDR3: CASSLDGRSYNEQFF

size: once
V: TRBV27
D: NA
J: TRBJ2-3
DNA: TGTGCCAGCACCCCAAGGGGCAGTCCTCAAGATACGCAGTATTTT
CDR3: CASTPRGSPQDTQYF

size: NA
V: TRBV5-1
D: NA
J: TRBJ1-4
DNA: TGCGCCAGCAGCTTGGGACAGATTAATGAAAAACTGTTTTTT
CDR3: CASSLGQINEKLFF

size: NA
V: TRBV10-2
D: TRBD2
J: TRBJ2-7
DNA: TGCGCCAGCACCGGAATGGGGGGGACCTACGAGCAGTACTTC
CDR3: CASTGMGGTYEQYF

size: NA
V: TRBV5-5
D: NA
J: TRBJ1-2
DNA: TGTGCCAGCAGCTTGGACATCTATGGCTACACCTTC
CDR3: CASSLDIYGYTF

size: NA
V: TRBV9
D: TRBD1
J: TRBJ2-7
DNA: TGTGCCAGCAGCAAGGCTCAGGGGGCCTCCTACGAGCAGTACTTC
CDR3: CASSKAQGASYEQYF

size: few
V: TRBV2
D: TRBD1
J: TRBJ1-6
DNA: TGTGCCGGGGGGGGACAGGGGGATTCACCCCTCCACTTT
CDR3: CAGGGQGDSPLHF

size: few
V: TRBV2
D: NA
J: TRBJ1-1
DNA: TGTGCCAGCAGCAGGACCAGGGGTGACACTGAAGCTTTCTTT
CDR3: CASSRTRGDTEAFF

size: NA
V: TRBV10-3
D: NA
J: TRBJ1-5
DNA: TGTGCCATCAGTGACAGGGATAGCAATCAGCCCCAGCATTTT
CDR3: CAISDRDSNQPQHF

size: once
V: TRBV14
D: TRBD2
J: TRBJ2-1
DNA: TGTGCCAGCAGCCAAGAAGGGACCCCTAGCGGGGACTCCTACAATGAGCAGTTCTTC
CDR3: CASSQEGTPSGDSYNEQFF

size: NA
V: TRBV27
D: TRBD1
J: TRBJ2-7
DNA: TGTGCCAGCAGCGCCGGGACAGGGGAGCACGAGCAGTACTTC
CDR3: CASSAGTGEHEQYF

size: NA
V: TRBV11-2
D: TRBD2
J: TRBJ2-3
DNA: TGTGCCAGCACCTCCCTTCGGGAGCGGGGGACAGATACGCAGTATTTT
CDR3: CASTSLRERGTDTQYF

size: NA
V: TRBV11-3
D: TRBD1
J: TRBJ2-3
DNA: TGTGCCAGCAGCTCAGACAGGGTGAGGACAGATACGCAGTATTTT
CDR3: CASSSDRVRTDTQYF

size: NA
V: TRBV18
D: TRBD1
J: TRBJ1-4
DNA: TGTGCCAGCTCTCCTATGGGGACAGGTGCAACTAATGAAAAACTGTTTTTT
CDR3: CASSPMGTGATNEKLFF

size: NA
V: TRBV6-5
D: TRBD1
J: TRBJ2-3
DNA: TGTGCCACCCGGACAGGGGCCGGCACAGATACGCAGTATTTT
CDR3: CATRTGAGTDTQYF

size: few
V: TRBV5-1
D: TRBD1
J: TRBJ1-1
DNA: TGCGCCAGCAGAGCGGAGGACAGGGGGACCACTGAAGCTTTCTTT
CDR3: CASRAEDRGTTEAFF

size: NA
V: TRBV7-8
D: TRBD1
J: TRBJ1-5
DNA: TGTGCCAGCAGCTGGGACAGGGATCAGCCCCAGCATTTT
CDR3: CASSWDRDQPQHF

size: NA
V: TRBV19
D: TRBD2
J: TRBJ2-1
DNA: TGTGCCAGTAGGGGAACTAGCGGGAGAATTTACAATGAGCAGTTCTTC
CDR3: CASRGTSGRIYNEQFF

size: NA
V: TRBV7-6
D: TRBD2
J: TRBJ2-3
DNA: TGTGCCAGCAGCTTTAGCGGGGCAAGCACAGATACGCAGTATTTT
CDR3: CASSFSGASTDTQYF

size: NA
V: TRBV5-1
D: NA
J: TRBJ1-4
DNA: TGCGCCAGCAGCTCCTCCGGGACAAGAAATGAAAAACTGTTTTTT
CDR3: CASSSSGTRNEKLFF

size: NA
V: TRBV19
D: TRBD1
J: TRBJ1-5
DNA: TGTGCCGCCAGGGACAGGAATAGCAATCAGCCCCAGCATTTT
CDR3: CAARDRNSNQPQHF

size: NA
V: TRBV27
D: TRBD1
J: TRBJ2-3
DNA: TGTGCCAGCAGTTTAAGACAGGGGAGTGATACGCAGTATTTT
CDR3: CASSLRQGSDTQYF

size: NA
V: TRBV11-2
D: TRBD1
J: TRBJ1-2
DNA: TGTGCCAGCAGCTTAACCCAGGGGGTTAGTGGCTACACCTTC
CDR3: CASSLTQGVSGYTF

size: NA
V: TRBV9
D: NA
J: TRBJ1-1
DNA: TGTGCCAGCAGCCTCCGACAGTACCACACTGAAGCTTTCTTT
CDR3: CASSLRQYHTEAFF

size: NA
V: TRBV29-1
D: TRBD1
J: TRBJ1-3
DNA: TGCAGCGTAAGGACAGGGGGAACTGGAAACACCATATATTTT
CDR3: CSVRTGGTGNTIYF

size: NA
V: TRBV2
D: NA
J: TRBJ1-1
DNA: TGTGCCAGCAGTGAGATCGGGTTGGGTGAAGCTTTCTTT
CDR3: CASSEIGLGEAFF

size: once
V: TRBV4-1
D: TRBD1
J: TRBJ1-1
DNA: TGCGCCAGCAGCCAAGACGGACAGGGGCCCCAAAGAGCTTTCTTT
CDR3: CASSQDGQGPQRAFF

size: NA
V: TRBV6-1
D: TRBD1
J: TRBJ1-5
DNA: TGTGCCAGCAGGGCGGACAGGGCGGCTCAGCCCCAGCATTTT
CDR3: CASRADRAAQPQHF

size: few
V: TRBV5-6
D: NA
J: TRBJ1-5
DNA: TGTGCCAGCAGCTCTTCGTGGCAGGAGGGCCAGCCCCAGCATTTT
CDR3: CASSSSWQEGQPQHF

size: NA
V: TRBV7-9
D: TRBD1
J: TRBJ1-1
DNA: TGTGCCAGCAGCTTCGGCCCAGGGGGCCTGGGCACTGAAGCTTTCTTT
CDR3: CASSFGPGGLGTEAFF

size: NA
V: TRBV15
D: TRBD1
J: TRBJ2-2
DNA: TGTGCCACCAGTAACATACAGGGGGCCGGGGAGCTGTTTTTT
CDR3: CATSNIQGAGELFF

size: NA
V: TRBV13
D: NA
J: TRBJ1-6
DNA: TGTGCCAGCAGCTTAGGCAGACAGGCGGCTTTTAATTCACCCCTCCACTTT
CDR3: CASSLGRQAAFNSPLHF

size: NA
V: TRBV11-2
D: TRBD1
J: TRBJ2-5
DNA: TGTGCCAGCAGCCATCAGGGGGCCGGGGAGACCCAGTACTTC
CDR3: CASSHQGAGETQYF

size: few
V: TRBV28
D: TRBD2
J: TRBJ2-1
DNA: TGTGCCAGCAGTAGAGCGGGGGGAACCAATGAGCAGTTCTTC
CDR3: CASSRAGGTNEQFF

size: NA
V: TRBV28
D: TRBD1
J: TRBJ1-4
DNA: TGTGCCAGCTGCCGGGACAGGGGGGGTGAAAAACTGTTTTTT
CDR3: CASCRDRGGEKLFF

size: NA
V: TRBV30
D: TRBD1
J: TRBJ1-3
DNA: TGTGCCTGGGACAGGGGGCTCTCTGGAAACACCATATATTTT
CDR3: CAWDRGLSGNTIYF

size: NA
V: TRBV30
D: NA
J: TRBJ1-2
DNA: TGTGCCTGGAGTTCGCAACAGGGTTCTGGCTACACCTTC
CDR3: CAWSSQQGSGYTF

size: NA
V: TRBV2
D: TRBD2
J: TRBJ2-1
DNA: TGTGCCAGCAGTTCCCTGGCGCGGGGGATCAATGAGCAGTTCTTC
CDR3: CASSSLARGINEQFF